This T cell receptor beta chain is drawn from a study of blood T cell repertoires in COVID-19. There are 14 residues in the CDR3. Germline CDR1 is MDHEN and CDR2 is SYDVKM. V lost 4 bases and J lost 4; bases outside the gene matches: 6. Using immunoSEQ multiplex PCR, the repertoire was profiled, and TCRdb retains in-frame clones only, with some absent. Of 130,000 or so clones listed, roughly two thirds are singletons. Sequencing was performed on peripheral blood. The source is a woman in her 70s with acute or convalescent COVID-19. The chain is built from TRBV28 and TRBJ1-2, with 7 bases lining up with TRBD1. CDR3 sequence reads: CASSSSGQPYGYTF. In DNA form, the CDR3 reads TGTGCCAGCAGTTCGTCGGGACAGCCCTATGGCTACACCTTC.